This record concerns one TCR beta chain sequence. It lacks a known antigen. Within one base of it there is no much larger clone, and no base qualities were kept. The data originate from a study of blood T cell repertoires in COVID-19 (dated by TCRdb to about 2020). As for the study more broadly: Samples from collaborators originated in the United States, Italy and Spain and spanned both the acute and convalescent phases of COVID-19. Subjects who had been exposed to COVID-19, were actively infected with it, or had recovered from it provided the deeply sampled blood TCRbeta repertoires that made up the dataset. The material from the prospective study consisted of cDNA or gDNA derived from T cells, B-cell-depleted T cells, or PBMCs. Samples came from the ongoing ImmuneRACE study (first 160 participants) plus 1,254 subjects from 6 global collaborators. Where HLA class I and class II types were available, the types were taken from metadata supplied by the sample provider, not from assay-based typing. A de-identified subject ID, COVID-19 status, age in years and sex were almost always included in the sample metadata. The repertoires were released in a freely available public database intended as a resource for research on the immune response to SARS-CoV-2.

Its CDR3 holds 14 amino acids, cysteine through phenylalanine. Kept here is only the CDR3 DNA, which spans 42 bases and is read in frame from base 1. CDR1 and CDR2, per the germline V gene, are KGHSH and LQKENI. Ends trimmed: V by 6 bases, J by 5 bases; bases unmatched to a gene: 8. TCRbeta CDR3 regions were amplified from genomic DNA by means of the immunoSEQ Assay, a bias-controlled multiplex PCR. Per the source publication's procedure: The number of nucleated cells in each sample was estimated by amplification of reference gene primers within the assay. Sequence reads were collapsed and filtered to measure the absolute abundance of every unique TCRbeta CDR3 rearrangement. Productive Simpson clonality was computed per sample as the square root of Simpson's diversity index over productive rearrangements. TCRdb retrieved this table from immuneACCESS and kept in-frame rearrangements only. Not all clones are present; in checked studies, unresolved V genes account for under half, and no reason is known for the remainder. That table supplies the V and J calls and clone size; D and trimming were determined from the DNA. This sample has around 70,000 clones in its table, and 80% to 90% of those were observed once. Approximately 8.4% of the sample belongs to the ten largest clones.

Each collaborating institution followed its own protocols to collect whole blood in K2EDTA tubes. Collaborator samples were shipped for TCRbeta analysis as frozen whole blood, isolated PBMCs, or DNA extracted from either sample type. The research as a whole found: Clinical and demographic metadata were provided uncurated, with the amount varying by source and participant.

This sequence was found in a man between 25 and 39 years old with acute or convalescent COVID-19. The chain links TRBV18 with TRBJ2-7; 9 of the junction bases match TRBD1. The source material was peripheral blood. The CDR3 region has the sequence CASSHVTGGNEQYF. The sequenced DNA: TGTGCCAGCTCTCACGTTACAGGGGGCAACGAGCAGTACTTC.